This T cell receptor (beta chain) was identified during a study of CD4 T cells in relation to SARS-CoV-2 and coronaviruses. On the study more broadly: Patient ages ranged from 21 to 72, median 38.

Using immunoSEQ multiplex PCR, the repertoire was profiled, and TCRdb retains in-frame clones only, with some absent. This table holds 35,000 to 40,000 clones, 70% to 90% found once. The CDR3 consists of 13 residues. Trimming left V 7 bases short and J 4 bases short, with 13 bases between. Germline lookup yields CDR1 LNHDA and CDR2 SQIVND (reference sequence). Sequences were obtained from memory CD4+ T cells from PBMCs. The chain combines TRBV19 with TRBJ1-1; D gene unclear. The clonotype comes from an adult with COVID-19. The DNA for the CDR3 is TGTGCCAGTATGCTGGGGTCGGCCACTGAAGCTTTCTTT. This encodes CASMLGSATEAFF.